The sequence of this TCR beta chain was determined in a study of blood T cell repertoires in COVID-19. Study information: Acute and convalescent COVID-19 specimens originated in the United States, Italy and Spain. From T cells, B-cell-depleted T cells, or PBMCs came the material, which was cDNA or gDNA.

As processed by the authors: Reference gene primers were amplified, and this amplification served to estimate nucleated cell counts. Produced via immunoSEQ multiplex PCR; TCRdb's table is partial and in-frame only. The V and J calls and clone size were taken over from that table, and D and trimming were inferred from the DNA. Among 90,000 to 110,000 clones listed, approximately 90% were seen once. The CDR3 has 16 residues. V dropped 0 bases and J dropped 0 bases, with 11 bases sitting between them. The germline CDR1 and CDR2 sequences are SGHNT and YENEEA. The material sequenced was peripheral blood. The rearrangement joins TRBV11-3 to TRBJ1-2; perhaps TRBD1 as D (6 bases). This sequence originates from a human donor in a cohort sampled during active COVID-19. The CDR3 sequence is CASSLEGRGANYGYTF. The CDR3 bases are TGTGCCAGCAGCTTAGAAGGCAGGGGTGCTAACTATGGCTACACCTTC.